This TCR beta chain was identified during a study of blood T cell repertoires in COVID-19. As for the study in general: Specimens from acute and convalescent COVID-19 originated in the United States, Italy and Spain. In each case, the material was cDNA or gDNA derived from T cells, B-cell-depleted T cells, or PBMCs.

Original processing notes: Reference gene primers were amplified, and this amplification served to estimate nucleated cell counts. Method: immunoSEQ multiplex PCR; TCRdb's copy keeps in-frame clones and lacks some. The V and J calls and clone size are taken from that table; D and trimming were inferred from the DNA. Of 72,000 or so clones in the sample, more than 70% were seen once. This clonotype originated in a woman older than 75 with active or convalescent COVID-19. The sample taken for sequencing was peripheral blood.

CDR3 in amino acids: CSVLPGQAPYGYTF. CDR3 nucleotide sequence: TGCAGCGTCTTGCCCGGACAGGCCCCCTATGGCTACACCTTC. V is TRBV29-1 and J is TRBJ1-2; TRBD1 agrees at 7 bases. V lost 6 bases to trimming and J lost 4 bases; unmatched junction nucleotides: 11. CDR1 is SQVTM and CDR2 is ANQGSEA in the germline V gene. This CDR3 contains 14 residues.